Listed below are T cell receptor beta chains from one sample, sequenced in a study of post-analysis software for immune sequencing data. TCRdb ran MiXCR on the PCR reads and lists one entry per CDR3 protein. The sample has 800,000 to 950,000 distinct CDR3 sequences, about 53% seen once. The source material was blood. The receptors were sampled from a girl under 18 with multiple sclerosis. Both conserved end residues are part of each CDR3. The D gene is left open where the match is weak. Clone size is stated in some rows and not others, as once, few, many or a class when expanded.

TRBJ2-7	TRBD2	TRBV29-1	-	TGCAACGCCCGACTAGCGGGGGCCTCCTACGAGCAGTACTTC	CNARLAGASYEQYF
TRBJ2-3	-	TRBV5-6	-	TGTGCCAGCAGCTTGTTTGGCGGGTCCTCCACAGATACGCAGTATTTT	CASSLFGGSSTDTQYF
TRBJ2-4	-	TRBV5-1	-	TGCGCCAGCAGCTTAGAGGGGGACATTCAGTACTTC	CASSLEGDIQYF
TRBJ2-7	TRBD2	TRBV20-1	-	TGCAGTGCTTTGGGGCGGTGGAGACTAGCGGGAGACGAGCAGTACTTC	CSALGRWRLAGDEQYF
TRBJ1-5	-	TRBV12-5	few	TGTGCTAGTGGTTTGGTTTCTATCCAACCCCAGCATTTT	CASGLVSIQPQHF
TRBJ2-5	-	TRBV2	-	TGTGCCAGCAGTACCGGGGTCTTTCGGGAGACCCAGTACTTC	CASSTGVFRETQYF
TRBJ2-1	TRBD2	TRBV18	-	TGTGCCAGCTCACCACGGGCGGGAGGTGACAATGAGCAGTTCTTC	CASSPRAGGDNEQFF
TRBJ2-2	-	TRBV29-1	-	TGCAGCGTGACCCCCCGACTAGGCGGCACCGGGGAGCTGTTTTTT	CSVTPRLGGTGELFF
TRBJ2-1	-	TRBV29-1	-	TGCAGCGTTGATAGGGTGGGGCAGTTCTTC	CSVDRVGQFF
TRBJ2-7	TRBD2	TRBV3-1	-	TGTGCCAGCAGCCAAGGACTAGCGGAGAACGAGCAGTACTTC	CASSQGLAENEQYF
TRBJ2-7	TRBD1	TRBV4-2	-	TGTGCCAGCAGCCAAGAAGGCAGGGGGGAGCAGTACTTC	CASSQEGRGEQYF
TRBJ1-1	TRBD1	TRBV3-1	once	TGTGCCAGCAGCCATAGACAGGGTGGGAACACTGAAGCTTTCTTT	CASSHRQGGNTEAFF
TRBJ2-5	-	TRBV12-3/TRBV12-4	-	TGTGCCAGCAGTTTGGGCGGGACATTTCAAGAGACCCAGTACTTC	CASSLGGTFQETQYF
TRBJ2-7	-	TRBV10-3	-	TGTGCCATCCGGCCCCGGGGTGACTACGAGCAGTACTTC	CAIRPRGDYEQYF
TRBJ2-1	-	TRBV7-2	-	TGTGCCAGCAGCTTAATGGGCGGGACGTCCTATGAGCAGTTCTTC	CASSLMGGTSYEQFF